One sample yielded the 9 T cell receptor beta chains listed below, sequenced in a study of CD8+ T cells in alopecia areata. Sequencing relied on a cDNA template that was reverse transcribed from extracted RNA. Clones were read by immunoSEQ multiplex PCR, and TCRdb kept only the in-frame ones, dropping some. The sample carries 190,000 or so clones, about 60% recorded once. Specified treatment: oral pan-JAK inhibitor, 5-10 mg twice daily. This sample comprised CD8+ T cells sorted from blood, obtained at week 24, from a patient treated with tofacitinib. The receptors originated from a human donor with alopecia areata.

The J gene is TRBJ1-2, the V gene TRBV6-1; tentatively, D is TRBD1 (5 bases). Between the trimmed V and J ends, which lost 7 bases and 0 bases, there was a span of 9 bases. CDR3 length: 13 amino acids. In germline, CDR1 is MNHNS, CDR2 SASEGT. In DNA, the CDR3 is TGTGCCAGCATGGGGCTCACTAACTATGGCTACACCTTC. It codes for CASMGLTNYGYTF.

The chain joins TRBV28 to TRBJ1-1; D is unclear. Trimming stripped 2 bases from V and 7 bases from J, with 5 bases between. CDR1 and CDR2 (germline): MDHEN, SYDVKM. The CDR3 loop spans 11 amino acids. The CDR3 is CASSLGIEAFF. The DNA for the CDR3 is TGTGCCAGCAGTTTAGGGATTGAAGCTTTCTTT.

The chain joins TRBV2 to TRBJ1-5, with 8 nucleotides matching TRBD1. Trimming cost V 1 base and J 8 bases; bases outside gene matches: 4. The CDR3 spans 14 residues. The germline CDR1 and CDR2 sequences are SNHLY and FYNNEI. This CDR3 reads CASSEDRGRKPQHF. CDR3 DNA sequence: TGTGCCAGCAGTGAAGACAGGGGGAGGAAGCCCCAGCATTTT.

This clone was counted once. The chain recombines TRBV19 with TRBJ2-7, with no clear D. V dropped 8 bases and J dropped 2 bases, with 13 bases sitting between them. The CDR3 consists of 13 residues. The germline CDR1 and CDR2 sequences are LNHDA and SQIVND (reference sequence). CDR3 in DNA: TGTGCCAGTTCCCATGGGCCCGCCTACGAGCAGTACTTC. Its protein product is CASSHGPAYEQYF.

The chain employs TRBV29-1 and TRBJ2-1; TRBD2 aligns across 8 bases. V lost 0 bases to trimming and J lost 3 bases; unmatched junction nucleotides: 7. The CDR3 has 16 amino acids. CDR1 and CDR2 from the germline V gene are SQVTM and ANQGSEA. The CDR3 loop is CSVEENSAGGYNEQFF. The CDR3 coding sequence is TGCAGCGTTGAAGAGAACAGCGCGGGGGGCTACAATGAGCAGTTCTTC.

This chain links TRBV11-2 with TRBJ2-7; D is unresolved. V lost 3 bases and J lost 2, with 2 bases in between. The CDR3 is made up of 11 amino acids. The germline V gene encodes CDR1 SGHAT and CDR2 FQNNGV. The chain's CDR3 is CASSFAYEQYF. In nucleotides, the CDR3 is TGTGCCAGCAGCTTCGCCTACGAGCAGTACTTC.

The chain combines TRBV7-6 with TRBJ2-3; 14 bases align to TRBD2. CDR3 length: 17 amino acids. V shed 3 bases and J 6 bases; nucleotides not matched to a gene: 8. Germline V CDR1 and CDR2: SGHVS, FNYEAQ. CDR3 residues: CASSLRTSGGLRDTQYF. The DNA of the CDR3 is TGTGCCAGCAGCTTGAGGACTAGCGGGGGGCTGCGCGATACGCAGTATTTT. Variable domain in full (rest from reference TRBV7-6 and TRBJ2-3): GAGVSQSPRYKVTKRGQDVALRCDPISGHVSLYWYRQALGQGPEFLTYFNYEAQQDKSGLPNDRFSAERPEGSISTLTIQRTEQRDSAMYRCASSLRTSGGLRDTQYFGPGTRLTVL.

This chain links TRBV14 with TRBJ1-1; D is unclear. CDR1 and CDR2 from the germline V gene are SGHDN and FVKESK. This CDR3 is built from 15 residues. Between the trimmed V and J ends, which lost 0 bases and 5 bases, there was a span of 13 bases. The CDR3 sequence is CASSQEGREQTEAFF. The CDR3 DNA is TGTGCCAGCAGCCAAGAGGGCAGAGAACAGACTGAAGCTTTCTTT.

CDR3 loop: CSVVGQASSYEQYF. The CDR3 nucleotides read TGCAGCGTTGTGGGACAGGCGAGCTCCTACGAGCAGTACTTC. V gene TRBV29-1 combines with J gene TRBJ2-7, with 8 bases matching TRBD1. The V gene end was trimmed by 4 bases and the J gene end by 0 bases; junction bases not matched to a gene: 5. The CDR3 has 14 amino acids. Germline V gene lookup returns CDR1 SQVTM and CDR2 ANQGSEA.